The 8 T cell receptor beta chains reported below all come from one sample, sequenced in a study of T-cell reconstitution after alpha-beta-depleted transplantation in children. Preparation of the TCRbeta library used unique molecular identifiers. Using its own MiXCR run on the PCR reads, TCRdb lists one record per CDR3 protein. The table records about 600,000 distinct CDR3 sequences, 13% of them present only once. The specimen was PBMCs, mostly from graft donor cells, collected 360 days after TCRalphabeta/CD19-depleted stem cell transplant. Receptors originate from a male patient between 10 and 17 years old who had a stem cell transplant for acute myeloid leukemia, so the T cells may come from the graft donor.

This clonotype has just a few counts. The genes are TRBV9 and TRBJ2-3; TRBD2 aligns across 12 bases. From germline, CDR1 is SGDLS and CDR2 YYNGEE. The V and J ends lost 0 bases and 3 bases, in that order; junction bases with no gene match: 8. The CDR3 totals 18 residues. In DNA form, the CDR3 reads TGTGCCAGCAGCGTAGGCCCTAGCGGGAGGGCGGTTACAGATACGCAGTATTTT. Translating it yields CASSVGPSGRAVTDTQYF.

The sample holds many counts of this clonotype. The junction departs from the called germline gene at one end, perhaps through a read error. The rearrangement uses TRBV9 and TRBJ2-3; D uncertain. CDR3 length: 11 amino acids. Germline CDR1 is SGDLS and CDR2 is YYNGEE. The CDR3 DNA reads as TGCGCCAGCAGCGTCGGGGATACGCAGTATTTT. It encodes CASSVGDTQYF.

V is TRBV4-2 and J is TRBJ2-1, with 11 bases that match TRBD2. The CDR3 has 15 residues. The germline gives CDR1 LGHNA, CDR2 YNFKEQ. V shed 3 bases, J shed 6 bases, and the junction held 4 bases outside the gene matches. CDR3 coding DNA: TGTGCCAGCAGCCAGCAACTAGCGGGAGTCAATGAGCAGTTCTTC. It is translated as CASSQQLAGVNEQFF.

V usage is TRBV7-6 and J usage is TRBJ2-2; D is unclear. CDR1 is SGHVS and CDR2 is FNYEAQ in the germline V gene. Trimming shortened V by 1 base and J by 10 bases, and 7 bases separated the two germline ends. This CDR3 has 12 amino acids. The CDR3 region is CASSLVLPELFF. The CDR3 DNA reads as TGTGCCAGCAGCTTAGTCCTCCCGGAGCTGTTTTTT.

J is TRBJ2-7 and V is TRBV29-1, with D maybe TRBD2 (5 bases). Germline V gene data show CDR1 as SQVTM and CDR2 as ANQGSEA. This CDR3 has 11 amino acids. The CDR3 DNA follows: TGCAGTTGCGACGGACCGGGGGAGCAGTACTTC. Protein product: CSCDGPGEQYF.

The table lists this clonotype with a few counts. The chain couples TRBV12-3 or TRBV12-4 to TRBJ2-1; TRBD2 is a possible D gene (5 bases). This CDR3 is built from 17 residues. Trimming took 6 bases from V and 1 from J, leaving 19 bases between them. The CDR3 protein is CASSFMSASWSYNEQFF. In DNA form, the CDR3 reads TGTGCCAGCAGCTTCATGTCGGCTAGCTGGTCCTACAATGAGCAGTTCTTC.

J is TRBJ2-7 and V is TRBV11-1; D is unresolved. CDR1 is SGHAT and CDR2 is FQDESV in the germline V gene (reference sequence). CDR3 size: 17 residues. The V end was cut by 2 bases, the J end by 3 bases, with 20 bases between. The CDR3 here is CASSLSGIRAANYEQYF. In DNA, the CDR3 is TGTGCCAGCAGCTTAAGTGGAATTAGGGCAGCAAACTACGAGCAGTACTTC.

This clonotype was counted only a few times. This chain links TRBV9 with TRBJ2-7; maybe TRBD2 (5 bases). Per the germline V gene, CDR1 is SGDLS and CDR2 is YYNGEE. Trimming left V 4 bases short and J 6 bases short, with 14 bases between. This CDR3 is built from 13 residues. The CDR3 coding sequence is TGTGCCAGCAGCTTTGGACTTCGGAGCGAGCAGTACTTC. Protein: CASSFGLRSEQYF.